Below are 30 T cell receptor beta chains sequenced from a single sample in a study of T cells after yellow fever vaccination. Via MiXCR, TCRdb re-called the 5' RACE reads, giving one row per CDR3 protein. Among roughly 190,000 distinct CDR3 sequences listed, 11% were seen once. This specimen was CD8+ T cells sorted from PBMCs, taken 15 days after the yellow fever booster vaccination. The receptor source for this set is a man between 18 and 29 years old who received the YFV17D yellow fever vaccine.

CDR3 sequence (DNA): TGCAGCGTTGATCCTAGCGGGCGTATAGATACGCAGTATTTT. Encoded protein: CSVDPSGRIDTQYF. This chain connects TRBV29-1 to TRBJ2-3; 8 bases fit TRBD2. The length of the CDR3 is 14 residues. With V trimmed by 3 bases and J by 5 bases, 7 bases remained unmatched. Germline CDR1 and CDR2: SQVTM and ANQGSEA.

This clonotype was seen a handful of times. The rearrangement joins TRBV11-2 to TRBJ2-5, with D possibly matching TRBD2 (5 bases). In germline, CDR1 is SGHAT, CDR2 FQNNGV. The CDR3 covers 14 residues. V shed 7 bases and J shed 2 bases, with 14 bases lying between them. CDR3 DNA sequence: TGTGCCAGCATGCCCGGGTCGGGGCAAGAGACCCAGTACTTC. This codes for CASMPGSGQETQYF.

The chain recombines TRBV20-1 with TRBJ2-3; no clear D. Germline-derived CDR1 and CDR2 are DFQATT and SNEGSKA (reference sequence). Trimming removed 1 base at V and 2 bases at J, with 7 bases between. The CDR3 length is 13 residues. CDR3 sequence (DNA): TGCAGTGCTAGAGGTCGAAACACAGATACGCAGTATTTT. Translated, it gives CSARGRNTDTQYF.

This clonotype was detected only a few times. The chain links TRBV15 to TRBJ1-2; TRBD1 is a possible D gene (6 bases). The CDR3 length is 16 residues. CDR1 is LNHNV, CDR2 YYDKDF, per germline (reference sequence). The germline V and J ends were trimmed by 0 bases and 7 bases, with 18 bases remaining between them. CDR3 nucleotides: TGTGCCACCAGCAGAGATCCCTGGGGGCCCGTTCGTGGCTACACCTTC. It codes for CATSRDPWGPVRGYTF.

The rearrangement uses TRBV27 and TRBJ2-1; the D is unclear. In germline, CDR1 is MNHEY, CDR2 SMNVEV (reference sequence). The ends were cut back, 5 bases at V and 8 bases at J, with 16 bases in the middle. This CDR3 region has 14 residues. The CDR3 nucleotides are TGTGCCAGCAGTCTCGACCCTCTCGAGGATGAGCAGTTCTTC. This codes for CASSLDPLEDEQFF.

This clonotype was found a few times. The chain links TRBV7-8 to TRBJ2-6; D is unresolved. CDR1 and CDR2 from the germline V gene are SGHVS and FQNEAQ. Trimming took off 7 bases at V and 1 base at J, with 5 bases between the two ends. There are 13 residues in the CDR3. In DNA, the CDR3 is TGTGCCAGCACTCGGTCTGGGGCCAACGTCCTGACTTTC. This translates into CASTRSGANVLTF.

V usage is TRBV27 and J usage is TRBJ1-1; possibly TRBD1 for D (6 bases). V lost 2 bases and J 7 bases, leaving 20 bases between the germline ends. The germline CDR1 and CDR2 sequences are MNHEY and SMNVEV (reference sequence). The CDR3 runs 16 residues. CDR3 region: CASSLRATGAGGEAFF. The DNA of the CDR3 is TGTGCCAGCAGTTTACGCGCGACAGGCGCCGGCGGTGAAGCTTTCTTT.

This clonotype was seen at least ten times. The chain combines TRBV6-2 or TRBV6-3 with TRBJ1-5; TRBD1 matches at 7 bases. Trimming removed 5 bases from V and 1 base from J; junction bases left unmatched: 2. The CDR3 consists of 14 residues. Germline V gene data show CDR1 as MNHEY and CDR2 as SVGEGT. The CDR3, as DNA: TGTGCCAGCAGTCAGGGACAGAGCAATCAGCCCCAGCATTTT. It is translated as CASSQGQSNQPQHF.

The rearrangement uses TRBV7-8 and TRBJ1-5; D is uncertain. In germline, CDR1 is SGHVS, CDR2 FQNEAQ. This CDR3 region has 13 residues. Trimming took 0 bases from V and 4 from J, leaving 4 bases between them. CDR3: CASSLAANQPQHF. The CDR3 DNA reads TGTGCCAGCAGCTTAGCCGCGAATCAGCCCCAGCATTTT.

This chain links TRBV24-1 with TRBJ2-5; D is uncertain. V dropped 0 bases and J dropped 3 bases, with 4 bases sitting between them. CDR3 length equals 13 residues. Germline assignment: CDR1 KGHDR and CDR2 SFDVKD. The CDR3 reads CATSDLLEETQYF. The CDR3 coding sequence is TGTGCCACCAGTGATTTGTTAGAAGAGACCCAGTACTTC.

This clonotype has a handful of counts. V usage is TRBV23-1 and J usage is TRBJ1-1, with D possibly being TRBD1 (6 bases). TRBV23-1 is classed as an ORF, of uncertain function. Trimming took 3 bases from V and 1 from J, leaving 24 bases between them. This CDR3 region has 19 residues. The CDR3 is CASSQTPSRDTRPNTEAFF. For the CDR3, the DNA is TGCGCCAGCAGTCAGACCCCTTCCCGGGACACCCGACCGAACACTGAAGCTTTCTTT.

This clonotype was seen a handful of times. CDR3 loop: CASSGTADGELFF. The CDR3 nucleotides read TGTGCCAGTTCCGGGACAGCTGACGGGGAGCTGTTTTTT. This chain connects TRBV19 to TRBJ2-2; TRBD1 matches at 7 bases. Germline V gene data show CDR1 as LNHDA and CDR2 as SQIVND (reference sequence). The trim removed 8 bases at V and 7 bases at J, leaving 7 bases unmatched. This CDR3 contains 13 residues.

V and J are TRBV14 and TRBJ1-1, with D uncertain. CDR1 is SGHDN and CDR2 is FVKESK in the germline V gene. The CDR3 is 15 residues long. The V gene lost 3 bases and the J gene lost 1 base, with 12 bases spanning the gap. The CDR3 sequence is CASSHRFTGNTEAFF. The CDR3 coding sequence is TGTGCCAGCAGCCATAGGTTTACGGGGAACACTGAAGCTTTCTTT.

The chain has TRBV4-2 and TRBJ2-1; no reliable D call. The V and J ends lost 1 base and 6 bases respectively, with 13 bases between them. The CDR3 runs 15 residues. CDR1 and CDR2 from the germline V gene are LGHNA and YNFKEQ. As DNA, the CDR3 is TGTGCCAGCAGCCAAGGGTCTCAGCCGCTCAATGAGCAGTTCTTC. It translates to CASSQGSQPLNEQFF.

The chain combines TRBV6-2 or TRBV6-3 with TRBJ2-5; TRBD2 is a possible D gene (6 bases). The V gene lost 5 bases and the J gene lost 7 bases, with 23 bases spanning the gap. Germline V gene data show CDR1 as MNHEY and CDR2 as SVGEGT. CDR3 size: 16 residues. CDR3 residues: CASSTGPGLSVGTQYF. In nucleotides, the CDR3 is TGTGCCAGCAGTACCGGACCGGGACTCAGTGTGGGGACCCAGTACTTC.

This clonotype has ten or more counts. The rearrangement uses TRBV4-2 and TRBJ2-1, with 8 bases identical to TRBD2. Germline values: CDR1 LGHNA, CDR2 YNFKEQ. The CDR3 sequence is 16 residues long. The trim removed 2 bases at V and 4 bases at J, leaving 7 bases unmatched. CDR3 in amino acids: CASSQRERGSYNEQFF. The CDR3, as DNA: TGTGCCAGCAGCCAACGTGAGCGGGGGTCTTACAATGAGCAGTTCTTC.

This clonotype turned up a few times. V gene TRBV5-1 combines with J gene TRBJ1-2, with D unresolved. From germline, CDR1 is SGHRS and CDR2 YFSETQ. The CDR3 runs 14 residues. Between the trimmed V and J ends, which lost 5 bases and 4 bases, there was a span of 15 bases. CDR3 in DNA: TGCGCCAGCAGTCCTAACCGACCCTTCTATGGCTACACCTTC. As protein: CASSPNRPFYGYTF.

This chain connects TRBV6-5 to TRBJ1-3, with D tentatively TRBD1 (5 bases). The CDR3 sequence is 18 residues long. V was clipped by 6 bases and J by 0 bases, with 21 bases between them. Germline-derived CDR1 and CDR2 are MNHEY and SVGAGI. CDR3 bases: TGTGCCAGCAGCCGAGGGACGGCAACGCCATACTCTGGAAACACCATATATTTT. It yields the protein CASSRGTATPYSGNTIYF.

J is TRBJ2-7 and V is TRBV19; D uncertain. V lost 10 bases and J lost 1, with 17 bases in between. Germline V gene sequence: CDR1 LNHDA, CDR2 SQIVND (reference sequence). This CDR3 is 14 amino acids long. The CDR3 bases are TGTGCCACCTCCCCCTCAGCAGGTTCCTACGAGCAGTACTTC. Its protein product is CATSPSAGSYEQYF.

This clonotype was observed many times. This chain uses TRBV7-2 with TRBJ2-3, with D perhaps given as TRBD1 or TRBD2 (5 bases each). CDR3 length: 18 amino acids. CDR1 and CDR2 (germline): SGHTA, FQGNSA. The V gene lost 6 bases and the J gene lost 2 bases, with 24 bases spanning the gap. This CDR3 reads CASRLGELGLIITDTQYF. CDR3 DNA: TGTGCCAGCAGGCTGGGGGAATTGGGTCTTATCATCACAGATACGCAGTATTTT.

The chain uses TRBV9 and TRBJ1-2; TRBD1 matches at 8 bases. Trimming at V came to 4 bases and at J to 4 bases, leaving 9 bases not matched to a gene. The CDR3 has 15 residues. Germline V lookup: CDR1 SGDLS, CDR2 YYNGEE. In nucleotides, the CDR3 is TGTGCCAGCAGCCCGGGGACAGGCTATATCTATGGCTACACCTTC. Translated: CASSPGTGYIYGYTF.

This clonotype was detected a few times. The gene calls are TRBV9 and TRBJ2-2, with 9 bases fitting TRBD2. The V and J ends lost 4 bases and 1 base, in that order; junction bases with no gene match: 11. This CDR3 has 18 amino acids. Germline V gene data show CDR1 as SGDLS and CDR2 as YYNGEE. Here the CDR3 DNA reads TGTGCCAGCAGCCCCCGTTGGAAAGCGGGGGGGAACACCGGGGAGCTGTTTTTT. Translating gives CASSPRWKAGGNTGELFF.

This chain uses TRBV6-2 or TRBV6-3 with TRBJ1-1; the D gene is possibly TRBD1 (6 bases). Trimming removed 6 bases from V and 1 base from J, with 18 bases in between. In germline, CDR1 is MNHEY, CDR2 SVGEGT. This CDR3 contains 16 residues. In nucleotides, the CDR3 is TGTGCCAGCAGCTCCACCCGGGGGGCCGGGAACACTGAAGCTTTCTTT. Residues: CASSSTRGAGNTEAFF.

The rearrangement links TRBV21-1 to TRBJ2-7; TRBD2 is the table's D call, not checked against the DNA. TRBV21-1 has pseudogene status. The CDR3 sequence is 12 residues long. As DNA, the CDR3 is TGTGCCAGCCCTCCCCCTAGCTACGAGCAGTACGTC. Translated: CASPPPSYEQYV.

The gene calls are TRBV12-3 or TRBV12-4 and TRBJ2-3; tentative D call: TRBD2 (6 bases). V was clipped by 8 bases and J by 2 bases, with 17 bases between them. This CDR3 spans 15 amino acids. Written as DNA, the CDR3 is TGTGCCAGCTCAGGATTCGGGGGACTCACAGATACGCAGTATTTT. Protein product: CASSGFGGLTDTQYF.

The rearrangement links TRBV19 to TRBJ1-2, with unresolved D. Trimming cost V 2 bases and J 5 bases, with 15 bases left between them. The CDR3 runs 15 residues. Germline assignment: CDR1 LNHDA and CDR2 SQIVND (reference sequence). The CDR3: CASSIREQIEYGYTF. CDR3 nucleotide sequence: TGTGCCAGTAGTATACGGGAACAAATTGAGTATGGCTACACCTTC.

The rearrangement uses TRBV7-2 and TRBJ2-1; 11 nucleotides match TRBD2. The CDR3 totals 15 residues. Germline CDR1 and CDR2: SGHTA and FQGNSA. V trimming: 5 bases; J trimming: 8 bases; junction bases outside the gene matches: 8. CDR3 region: CASSPVAGGAYEQFF. DNA for the CDR3: TGTGCCAGCAGCCCAGTAGCGGGGGGGGCCTATGAGCAGTTCTTC.

The chain couples TRBV5-1 to TRBJ1-1, with no clear D. Germline CDR1 and CDR2: SGHRS and YFSETQ. V lost 5 bases and J 1 base, leaving 18 bases between the germline ends. This CDR3 is built from 16 residues. For the CDR3, the DNA is TGCGCCAGCAGTCTGTGGGGTCCACCGAGGAACACTGAAGCTTTCTTT. It translates to CASSLWGPPRNTEAFF.

At least ten counts were recorded for this clonotype. The chain employs TRBV5-1 and TRBJ1-1; TRBD1 might be the D (5 bases). The CDR3 extends over 15 amino acids. The V end lost 0 bases, the J end lost 6 bases, and 15 bases lay between the germline ends. Germline assignment: CDR1 SGHRS and CDR2 YFSETQ. CDR3 nucleotides: TGCGCCAGCAGCTTGGGGGACGGGGGAACGGCTGAAGCTTTCTTT. Its protein is CASSLGDGGTAEAFF.

In its sample, this clonotype was seen many times. J is TRBJ1-2 and V is TRBV6-6, with TRBD1 matching 9 bases. Germline values: CDR1 MNHNY, CDR2 SVGAGI (reference sequence). The CDR3 extends over 14 amino acids. V lost 2 bases and J lost 5; bases outside the gene matches: 3. CDR3 loop: CASSYTGGGYGYTF. Here the CDR3 DNA reads TGTGCCAGCAGTTACACAGGGGGCGGGTATGGCTACACCTTC.